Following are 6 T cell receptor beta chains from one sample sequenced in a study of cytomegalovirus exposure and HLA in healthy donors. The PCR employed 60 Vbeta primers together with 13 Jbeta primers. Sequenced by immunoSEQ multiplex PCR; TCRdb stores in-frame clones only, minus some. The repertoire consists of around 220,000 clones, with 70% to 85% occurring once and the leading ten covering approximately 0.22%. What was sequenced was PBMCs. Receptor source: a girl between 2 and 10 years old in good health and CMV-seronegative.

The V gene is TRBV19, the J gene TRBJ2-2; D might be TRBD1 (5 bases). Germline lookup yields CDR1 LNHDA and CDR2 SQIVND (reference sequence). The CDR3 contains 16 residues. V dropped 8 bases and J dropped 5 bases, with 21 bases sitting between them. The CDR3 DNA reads TGTGCCAGTGGAGATCAGGGCAGGGCGGTAACCGGGGAGCTGTTTTTT. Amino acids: CASGDQGRAVTGELFF.

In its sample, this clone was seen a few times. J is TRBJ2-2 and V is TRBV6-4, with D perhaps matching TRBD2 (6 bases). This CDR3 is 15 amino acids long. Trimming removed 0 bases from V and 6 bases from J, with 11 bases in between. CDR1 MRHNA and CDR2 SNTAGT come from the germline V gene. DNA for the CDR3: TGTGCCAGCAGTGACTCGATCGGGGGATCCGGGGAGCTGTTTTTT. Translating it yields CASSDSIGGSGELFF.

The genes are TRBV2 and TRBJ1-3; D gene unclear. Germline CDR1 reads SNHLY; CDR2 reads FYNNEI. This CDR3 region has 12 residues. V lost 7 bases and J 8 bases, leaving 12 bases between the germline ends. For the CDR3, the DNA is TGTGCCAGCATTGAGGTAGATGACACCATATATTTT. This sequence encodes CASIEVDDTIYF.

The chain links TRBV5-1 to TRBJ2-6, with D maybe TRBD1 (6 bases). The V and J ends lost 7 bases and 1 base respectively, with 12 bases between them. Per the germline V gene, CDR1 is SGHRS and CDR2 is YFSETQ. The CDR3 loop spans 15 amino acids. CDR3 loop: CASRIQGSGANVLTF. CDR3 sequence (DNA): TGCGCCAGCCGAATACAGGGTTCTGGGGCCAACGTCCTGACTTTC.

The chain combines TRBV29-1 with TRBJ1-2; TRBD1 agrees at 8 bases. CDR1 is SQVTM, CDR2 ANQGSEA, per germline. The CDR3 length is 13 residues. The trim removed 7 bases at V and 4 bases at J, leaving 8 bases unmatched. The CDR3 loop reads CSAPAGTGYGYTF. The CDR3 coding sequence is TGCAGCGCCCCGGCGGGGACAGGCTATGGCTACACCTTC.

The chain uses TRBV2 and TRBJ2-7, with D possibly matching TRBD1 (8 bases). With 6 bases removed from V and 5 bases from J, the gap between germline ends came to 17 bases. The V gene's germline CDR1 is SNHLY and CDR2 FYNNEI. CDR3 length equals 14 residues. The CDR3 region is CASSRGRENHEQYF. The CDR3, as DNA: TGTGCCAGCAGCAGGGGGCGGGAGAACCACGAGCAGTACTTC.